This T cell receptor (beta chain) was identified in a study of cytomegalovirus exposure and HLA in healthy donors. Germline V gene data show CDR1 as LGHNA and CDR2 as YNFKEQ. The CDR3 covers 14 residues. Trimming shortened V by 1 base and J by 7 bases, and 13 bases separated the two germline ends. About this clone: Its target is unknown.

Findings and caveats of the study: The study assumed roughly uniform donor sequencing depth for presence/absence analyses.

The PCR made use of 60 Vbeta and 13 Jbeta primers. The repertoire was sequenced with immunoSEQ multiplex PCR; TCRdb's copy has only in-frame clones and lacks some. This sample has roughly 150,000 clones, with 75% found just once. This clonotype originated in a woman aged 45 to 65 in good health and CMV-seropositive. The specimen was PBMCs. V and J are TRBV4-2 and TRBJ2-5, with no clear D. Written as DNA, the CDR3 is TGTGCCAGCAGCCAAGTAGACCAGGCGCGGACCCAGTACTTC. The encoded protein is CASSQVDQARTQYF.